The following is a TCR beta chain sequence with its context. CDR3 size: 15 residues. Germline V gives CDR1 LGHNA, CDR2 YNFKEQ. V was trimmed by 0 bases and J by 5 bases, leaving 13 bases between them. These data come from a study of blood T cell repertoires in COVID-19. The overall study: The analysed material was cDNA or gDNA that came from T cells, B-cell-depleted T cells, or PBMCs.

Source study methods: Amplified reference gene primers provided the basis for estimating nucleated cell counts. Measured with immunoSEQ multiplex PCR; TCRdb has only the in-frame clones, and not every one. The V and J calls and clone size are taken from that table; D and trimming were inferred from the DNA. Here the sample spans around 260,000 clones, 88% being singletons. The sequenced material came from peripheral blood. The rearrangement uses TRBV4-2 and TRBJ1-1, with D tentatively TRBD1 (5 bases). The source of this sequence is a man in his 60s who had recovered from COVID-19. As DNA, the CDR3 is TGTGCCAGCAGCCAAGATTCGGCCAGGGAAACTGAAGCTTTCTTT. This codes for CASSQDSARETEAFF.